A selection of T cell receptor beta chains follows, all from one sample in a study of graft-versus-host responses after intestinal transplantation. Measured with immunoSEQ multiplex PCR; TCRdb has only the in-frame clones, and not every one. The sample has 95,000 to 100,000 clones, roughly 83% seen once; the top ten hold 1.4%. Sample: PBMCs, taken 255 days after intestinal transplant. The receptors shown here come from a human patient who received an intestinal transplant, so some T cells may come from the graft donor. The CDR3 runs from the conserved cysteine through the conserved F or W. The D gene is left open where the match is weak. Part of the rows lack a size; the others show once, few, many or a class for expanded clones.

.	.	TRBJ1-2	TRBV5-6	TGTGCCAGCAGCTCTCCGGGACCAACCGGCGGTAACTATGGCTACACCTTC	CASSSPGPTGGNYGYTF
.	.	TRBJ1-5	TRBV7-9	TGTGCCAGCAGCTTAGATAGTAGCAATCAGCCCCAGCATTTT	CASSLDSSNQPQHF
TRBD1	.	TRBJ1-5	TRBV19	TGTGCCAGTAGGAGACAGGGGCCCAATCAGCCCCAGCATTTT	CASRRQGPNQPQHF
.	.	TRBJ1-5	TRBV15	TGTGCCACCAGCAGAGATGGAGGGAATCAGCAGCCCCAGCATTTT	CATSRDGGNQQPQHF
.	.	TRBJ1-2	TRBV9	TGTGCCAGCAGCGTAGTCCCAGGGAACTATGGCTACACCTTC	CASSVVPGNYGYTF
.	few	TRBJ2-1	TRBV14	TGTGCCAGCAGCCAGACAGGTGACCCCTACAATGAGCAGTTCTTC	CASSQTGDPYNEQFF
TRBD1	.	TRBJ2-1	TRBV9	TGTGCCAGCAGCGGTTCGATCGCCGGGACAGACTCCTACAATGAGCAGTTCTTC	CASSGSIAGTDSYNEQFF
TRBD1	.	TRBJ2-1	TRBV9	TGTGCCAGCAGCCCCCGGGGGACAGGGGAGAGGAATGAGCAGTTCTTC	CASSPRGTGERNEQFF
.	.	TRBJ1-2	TRBV15	TGTGCCACCAGCAGAGTTCCGGCCACCTATGGCTACACCTTC	CATSRVPATYGYTF
.	.	TRBJ1-3	TRBV5-1	TGCGCCAGCAGCTTGGATGGGGCTACCGTCTCTGGAAACACCATATATTTT	CASSLDGATVSGNTIYF
.	.	TRBJ2-3	TRBV27	TGTGCCAGCAGCCCGAACAGGGCCCCCACAGATACGCAGTATTTT	CASSPNRAPTDTQYF
.	once	TRBJ2-1	TRBV20-1	TGCAGTGCGGGGGGAAATGAGCAGTTCTTC	CSAGGNEQFF
.	.	TRBJ1-6	TRBV4-1	TGCGCCAGCAGCGAGGTACTATCCGGGCGTCCGGGATCACCCCTCCACTTT	CASSEVLSGRPGSPLHF
.	once	TRBJ1-1	TRBV7-8	TGTGCCAGCAGCTTCGCTGGGGCAGAAGCTTTCTTT	CASSFAGAEAFF
TRBD2	.	TRBJ2-1	TRBV2	TGTGCCAGCCCACCCCCGGGAGGGTGGTACAATGAGCAGTTCTTC	CASPPPGGWYNEQFF